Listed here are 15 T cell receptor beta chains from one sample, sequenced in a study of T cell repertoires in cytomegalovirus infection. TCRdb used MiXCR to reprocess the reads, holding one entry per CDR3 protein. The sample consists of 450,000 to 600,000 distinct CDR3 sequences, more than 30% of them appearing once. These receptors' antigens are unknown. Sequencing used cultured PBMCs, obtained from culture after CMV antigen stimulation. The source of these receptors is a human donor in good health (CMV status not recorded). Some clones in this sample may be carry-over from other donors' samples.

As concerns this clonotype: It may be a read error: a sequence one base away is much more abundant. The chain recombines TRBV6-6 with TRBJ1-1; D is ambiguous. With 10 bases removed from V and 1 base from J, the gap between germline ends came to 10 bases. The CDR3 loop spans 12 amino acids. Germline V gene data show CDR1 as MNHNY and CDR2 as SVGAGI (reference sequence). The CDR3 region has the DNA TGTGCCACCTACCGGGGGAACACTGAAGCTTTCTTT. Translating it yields CATYRGNTEAFF.

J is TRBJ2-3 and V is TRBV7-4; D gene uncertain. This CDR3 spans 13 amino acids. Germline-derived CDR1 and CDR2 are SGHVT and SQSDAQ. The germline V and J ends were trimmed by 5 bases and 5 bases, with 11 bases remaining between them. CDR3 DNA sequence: TGTGCCAGCAGCATCCCCCTGGGAGATACGCAGTATTTT. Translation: CASSIPLGDTQYF.

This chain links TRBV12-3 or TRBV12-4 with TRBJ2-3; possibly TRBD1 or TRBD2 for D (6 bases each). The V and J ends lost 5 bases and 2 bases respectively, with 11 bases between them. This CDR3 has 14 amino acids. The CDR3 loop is CASSHGGLTDTQYF. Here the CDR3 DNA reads TGTGCCAGCAGTCATGGGGGGCTCACAGATACGCAGTATTTT.

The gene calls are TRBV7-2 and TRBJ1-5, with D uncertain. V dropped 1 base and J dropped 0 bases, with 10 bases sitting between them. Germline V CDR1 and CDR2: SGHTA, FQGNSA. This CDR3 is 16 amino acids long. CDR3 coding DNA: TGTGCCAGCAGCTTAGAGGGCAGGTATAGCAATCAGCCCCAGCATTTT. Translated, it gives CASSLEGRYSNQPQHF. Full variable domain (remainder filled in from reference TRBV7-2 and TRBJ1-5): GAGVSQSPSNKVTEKGKDVELRCDPISGHTALYWYRQSLGQGLEFLIYFQGNSAPDKSGLPSDRFSAERTGGSVSTLTIQRTQQEDSAVYLCASSLEGRYSNQPQHFGDGTRLSIL.

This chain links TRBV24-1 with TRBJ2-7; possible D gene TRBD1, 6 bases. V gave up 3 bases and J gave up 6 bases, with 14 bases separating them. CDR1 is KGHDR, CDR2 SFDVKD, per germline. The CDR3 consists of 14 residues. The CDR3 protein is CATSDTGCPGEQYV. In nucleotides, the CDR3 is TGTGCCACCAGTGATACAGGGTGCCCGGGCGAGCAGTACGTC.

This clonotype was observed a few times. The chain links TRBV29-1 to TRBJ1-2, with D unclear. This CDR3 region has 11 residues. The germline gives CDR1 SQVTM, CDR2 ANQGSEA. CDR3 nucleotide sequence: TGCACCCTAGGCGACACCTATGGCTACACCTTC. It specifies CTLGDTYGYTF.

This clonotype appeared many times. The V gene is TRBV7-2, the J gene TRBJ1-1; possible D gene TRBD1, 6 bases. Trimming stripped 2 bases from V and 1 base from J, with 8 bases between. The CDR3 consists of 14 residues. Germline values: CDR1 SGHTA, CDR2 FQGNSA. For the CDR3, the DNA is TGTGCCAGCAGCTTACCGGGACAGAACACTGAAGCTTTCTTT. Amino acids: CASSLPGQNTEAFF.

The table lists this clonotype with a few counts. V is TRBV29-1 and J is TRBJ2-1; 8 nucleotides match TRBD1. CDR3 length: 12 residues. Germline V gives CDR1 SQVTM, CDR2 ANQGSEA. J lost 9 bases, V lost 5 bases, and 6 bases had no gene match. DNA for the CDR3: TGCAGCGTTTTCGGACAGGGACGTGAGCAGTTCTTC. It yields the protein CSVFGQGREQFF.

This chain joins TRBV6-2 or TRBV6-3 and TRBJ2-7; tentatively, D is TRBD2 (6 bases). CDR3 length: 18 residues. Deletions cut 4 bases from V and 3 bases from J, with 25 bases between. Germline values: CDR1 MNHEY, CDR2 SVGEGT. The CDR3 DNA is TGTGCCAGCAGTTTGATCCGGGACTCAACTCGGGGGAACTACGAGCAGTACGTC. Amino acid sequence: CASSLIRDSTRGNYEQYV.

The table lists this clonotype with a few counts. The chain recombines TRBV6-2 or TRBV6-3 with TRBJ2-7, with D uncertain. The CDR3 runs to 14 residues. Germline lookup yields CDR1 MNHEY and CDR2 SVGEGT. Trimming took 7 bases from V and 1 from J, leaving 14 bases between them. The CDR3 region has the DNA TGTGCCAGCAAACTATCCGACCTGTCCTACGAGCAGTACGTC. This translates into CASKLSDLSYEQYV.

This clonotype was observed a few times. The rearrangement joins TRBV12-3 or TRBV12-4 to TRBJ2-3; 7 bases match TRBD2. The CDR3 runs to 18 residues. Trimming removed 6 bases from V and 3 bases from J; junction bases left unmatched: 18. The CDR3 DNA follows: TGTGCCAGCAGCTCGGCCCTGACTCTAGCGGATGTGACAGATACGCAGTATTTT. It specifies CASSSALTLADVTDTQYF.

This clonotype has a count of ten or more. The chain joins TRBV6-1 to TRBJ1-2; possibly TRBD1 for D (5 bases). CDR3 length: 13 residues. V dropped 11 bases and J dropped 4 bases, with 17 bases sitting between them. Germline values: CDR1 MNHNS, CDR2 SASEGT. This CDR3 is CACLWGRGYGYTF. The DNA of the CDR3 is TGTGCCTGCCTCTGGGGACGAGGCTATGGCTACACCTTC.

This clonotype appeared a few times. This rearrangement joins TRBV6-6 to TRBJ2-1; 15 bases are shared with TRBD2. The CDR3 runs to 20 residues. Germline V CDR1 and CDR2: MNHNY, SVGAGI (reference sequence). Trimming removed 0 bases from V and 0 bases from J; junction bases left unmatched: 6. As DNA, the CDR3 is TGTGCCAGCAGTTACTCGGTGGGACTAGCGGGAGGCAGCTCCTACAATGAGCAGTTCTTC. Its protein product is CASSYSVGLAGGSSYNEQFF.

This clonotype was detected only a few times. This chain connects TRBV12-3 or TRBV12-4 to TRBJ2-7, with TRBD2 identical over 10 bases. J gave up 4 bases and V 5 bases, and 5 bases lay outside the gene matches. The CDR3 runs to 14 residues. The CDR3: CASSPGLALYEQYF. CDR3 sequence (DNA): TGTGCCAGCAGTCCGGGACTAGCGTTGTACGAGCAGTACTTC.

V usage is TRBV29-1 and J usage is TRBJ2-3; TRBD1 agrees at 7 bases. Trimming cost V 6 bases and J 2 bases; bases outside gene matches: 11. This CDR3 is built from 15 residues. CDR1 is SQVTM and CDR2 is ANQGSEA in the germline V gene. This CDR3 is CSVSGTAENTDTQYF. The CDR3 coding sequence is TGCAGCGTCTCGGGGACAGCCGAGAACACAGATACGCAGTATTTT.